These 10 T cell receptor beta chains originate from one sample sequenced in a study of T-cell reconstitution after alpha-beta-depleted transplantation in children. During its preparation, the TCRbeta library received unique molecular identifiers. TCRdb reprocessed the PCR reads with MiXCR, giving one entry per CDR3 protein. The data show 490,000 or so distinct CDR3 sequences, under 15% seen once. The sample was PBMCs from the stem cell graft donor, taken from the stem cell graft. These TCRs come from a human donor who donated a stem cell graft to a child with combined immunodeficiency.

This clonotype was recorded a few times. The rearrangement uses TRBV4-3 and TRBJ2-7; 12 nucleotides match TRBD2. From germline, CDR1 is LGHNA and CDR2 YSLEER. This CDR3 has 19 residues. V dropped 0 bases and J dropped 7; count of bases not matched to a gene: 16. The CDR3 here is CASSQDRLEELAGGQEQYF. Written as DNA, the CDR3 is TGCGCCAGCAGCCAAGATCGGCTTGAGGAGCTAGCGGGGGGGCAAGAGCAGTACTTC.

This clonotype has just a few counts. V gene TRBV11-2 combines with J gene TRBJ2-6; either TRBD1 or TRBD2 may supply D (5 bases each). The CDR3 totals 18 residues. V lost 5 bases, J lost 4 bases, and 21 bases lay in between. From germline, CDR1 is SGHAT and CDR2 FQNNGV. The chain's CDR3 is CASSRSGTFPFGANVLTF. The CDR3 region has the DNA TGTGCCAGCAGCCGATCCGGGACCTTCCCCTTCGGGGCCAACGTCCTGACTTTC. The variable domain in full, completed from reference TRBV11-2 and TRBJ2-6, reads EAGVAQSPRYKIIEKRQSVAFWCNPISGHATLYWYQQILGQGPKLLIQFQNNGVVDDSQLPKDRFSAERLKGVDSTLKIQPAKLEDSAVYLCASSRSGTFPFGANVLTFGAGSRLTVL.

This clonotype was counted a few times. This chain uses TRBV7-2 with TRBJ2-3; 12 bases align to TRBD2. CDR3 length equals 15 residues. Germline V lookup: CDR1 SGHTA, CDR2 FQGNSA. V lost 6 bases and J lost 6; bases outside the gene matches: 7. This CDR3 is CASRFLAGGADTQYF. CDR3 nucleotide sequence: TGTGCCAGCAGATTCCTAGCGGGAGGGGCTGATACGCAGTATTTT.

In this sample, this clonotype turned up many times. The chain recombines TRBV12-3 or TRBV12-4 with TRBJ2-7, with TRBD1 as a possible D gene (6 bases). Trimming cost V 3 bases and J 3 bases, with 9 bases left between them. CDR3 length: 13 amino acids. CDR3 loop: CASSFTQGYEQYF. The CDR3 DNA reads TGTGCCAGCAGTTTCACACAGGGCTACGAGCAGTACTTC.

This clonotype has a count of ten or more. CDR3 bases: TGTGCCAGCAGCCCTAGGGGAAGCGGGAGGGCGACCGGGGAGCTGTTTTTT. It codes for CASSPRGSGRATGELFF. J is TRBJ2-2 and V is TRBV12-3 or TRBV12-4; 10 nucleotides match TRBD2. CDR3 length: 17 residues. Losses at the gene ends were 6 bases for V and 5 bases for J; bases not matched to a gene: 12.

The chain employs TRBV24-1 and TRBJ1-5, with TRBD1 matching 10 bases. J gave up 5 bases and V 4 bases, and 7 bases lay outside the gene matches. The CDR3 is 16 residues long. Germline-derived CDR1 and CDR2 are KGHDR and SFDVKD. The chain's CDR3 is CATSDGQGVWHQPQHF. CDR3 sequence (DNA): TGTGCCACCAGTGACGGACAGGGGGTTTGGCATCAGCCCCAGCATTTT.

Regarding this clonotype: This may stem from a read error, because a much larger clone lies one nucleotide away. J is TRBJ2-5 and V is TRBV7-8, with 7 nucleotides matching TRBD1. The CDR3 has 13 amino acids. Germline-derived CDR1 and CDR2 are SGHVS and FQNEAQ. The CDR3 is CGSSLTGWETQYF. DNA of the CDR3: TGTGGCAGCAGCTTGACAGGGTGGGAGACCCAGTACTTC. Supplemented by reference TRBV7-8 and TRBJ2-5, the full variable domain reads GAGVSQSPRYKVAKRGQDVALRCDPISGHVSLFWYQQALGQGPEFLTYFQNEAQLDKSGLPSDRFFAERPEGSVSTLKIQRTQQEDSAVYLCGSSLTGWETQYFGPGTRLLVL.

This clonotype showed up many times. The V gene is TRBV4-3, the J gene TRBJ2-1; D ambiguous. Per germline, CDR1 LGHNA and CDR2 YSLEER. The CDR3 covers 15 residues. Trimming removed 1 base at V and 4 bases at J, with 11 bases between. The CDR3 region has the DNA TGCGCCAGCAGCCAAGCGGTGGCTCGGTACAATGAGCAGTTCTTC. This gives the protein CASSQAVARYNEQFF.

V usage is TRBV20-1 and J usage is TRBJ2-1, with D possibly being TRBD2 (5 bases). V lost 5 bases, J lost 0 bases, and 14 bases lay in between. The CDR3 has 15 amino acids. The germline gives CDR1 DFQATT, CDR2 SNEGSKA (reference sequence). The CDR3 nucleotides read TGCAGTGCTGGTCAACTAGGGAGCTCCTACAATGAGCAGTTCTTC. This sequence encodes CSAGQLGSSYNEQFF.

The J gene is TRBJ2-1, the V gene TRBV29-1, with 11 nucleotides matching TRBD2. The CDR3 totals 14 residues. The V and J ends lost 3 bases and 4 bases, in that order; junction bases with no gene match: 2. Germline V gene data show CDR1 as SQVTM and CDR2 as ANQGSEA. The CDR3 loop is CSVDGTSGYNEQFF. The CDR3 DNA is TGCAGCGTTGACGGGACTAGCGGATACAATGAGCAGTTCTTC.